These T cell receptor beta chains were read from a single sample in a study of cytomegalovirus exposure and HLA in healthy donors. This table comes from immunoSEQ multiplex PCR, and its TCRdb copy is limited to in-frame clones, with some not included. The repertoire holds 200,000 to 250,000 clones, 75% to 90% seen once, with roughly 13% in the top ten. The sample was PBMCs. The source of these receptors is a woman under 40 in good health and CMV-seropositive. Each CDR3 is given with its conserved first and last residue. The order of the fields is D gene, V gene, J gene, clone size, CDR3 DNA, CDR3 protein. The D gene is left open where the match is weak. Where a row states a size, it is once, few, many or the class of an expanded clone; other rows omit it.

D gene: NA; V gene: TRBV2; J gene: TRBJ1-2; clone size: NA; CDR3 DNA: TGTGCCAATGCTAGGGAACAGACCGTCTATGGCTACACCTTC; CDR3 protein: CANAREQTVYGYTF
D gene: TRBD2; V gene: TRBV6-1; J gene: TRBJ2-1; clone size: NA; CDR3 DNA: TGTGCCAGACCCCCGGAGCGGGGGTTCAATGAGCAGTTCTTC; CDR3 protein: CARPPERGFNEQFF
D gene: TRBD2; V gene: TRBV2; J gene: TRBJ2-3; clone size: NA; CDR3 DNA: TGTGCCAGCGGGAGGGGACTAGGTCCAGATACGCAGTATTTT; CDR3 protein: CASGRGLGPDTQYF
D gene: NA; V gene: TRBV29-1; J gene: TRBJ2-7; clone size: NA; CDR3 DNA: TGCCACGTTAGGGGAGGGGGCGTCGCCTACGAGCAGTACTTC; CDR3 protein: CHVRGGGVAYEQYF
D gene: NA; V gene: TRBV28; J gene: TRBJ1-5; clone size: NA; CDR3 DNA: TGTGCCAGCAGTTTCCCCGGGGGGGAAATGGGTCAGCCCCAGCATTTT; CDR3 protein: CASSFPGGEMGQPQHF
D gene: TRBD2; V gene: TRBV11-1; J gene: TRBJ2-3; clone size: NA; CDR3 DNA: TGTGCCAGCAGCTTTTGGGAGGGCGTAGTCACAGATACGCAGTATTTT; CDR3 protein: CASSFWEGVVTDTQYF
D gene: TRBD1; V gene: TRBV19; J gene: TRBJ1-2; clone size: few; CDR3 DNA: TGTGCCAGTAGTGACCGACAGGGGAAGGACTATGGCTACACCTTC; CDR3 protein: CASSDRQGKDYGYTF
D gene: TRBD1; V gene: TRBV27; J gene: TRBJ2-7; clone size: NA; CDR3 DNA: TGTGCCAGCAGTTTAGGTAGACAGGGCATCGAGCAGTACTTC; CDR3 protein: CASSLGRQGIEQYF
D gene: TRBD1; V gene: TRBV2; J gene: TRBJ2-5; clone size: NA; CDR3 DNA: TGTGCCAGCAGGAAGGGCACAGGGGAAGAGACCCAGTACTTC; CDR3 protein: CASRKGTGEETQYF
D gene: NA; V gene: TRBV30; J gene: TRBJ1-4; clone size: NA; CDR3 DNA: TGTGCCTGGGACAGCGCTAATGAAAAACTGTTTTTT; CDR3 protein: CAWDSANEKLFF
D gene: NA; V gene: TRBV7-3; J gene: TRBJ2-1; clone size: NA; CDR3 DNA: TGTGCCAGCAGCTTAAACTGGGCGGGCGGCTACAATGAGCAGTTCTTC; CDR3 protein: CASSLNWAGGYNEQFF
D gene: NA; V gene: TRBV29-1; J gene: TRBJ1-1; clone size: NA; CDR3 DNA: TGCAGCGTTCAGGGGTGGGTCACTGAAGCTTTCTTT; CDR3 protein: CSVQGWVTEAFF
D gene: TRBD2; V gene: TRBV18; J gene: TRBJ2-1; clone size: NA; CDR3 DNA: TGTGCCAGCTCACCAAGGGAGGGGAGAAGGTATGAGCAGTTCTTC; CDR3 protein: CASSPREGRRYEQFF
D gene: TRBD1; V gene: TRBV11-2; J gene: TRBJ2-2; clone size: NA; CDR3 DNA: TGTGCCAGCAGCCTAGACAGGGTCCGGGAGCTGTTTTTT; CDR3 protein: CASSLDRVRELFF
D gene: NA; V gene: TRBV2; J gene: TRBJ2-1; clone size: NA; CDR3 DNA: TGTGCCAGCGCGTGGGGACGCAATGAGCAGTTCTTC; CDR3 protein: CASAWGRNEQFF
D gene: NA; V gene: TRBV7-8; J gene: TRBJ2-1; clone size: NA; CDR3 DNA: TGTGCCAGCAGCGCAAGGACTTCCTACAATGAGCAGTTCTTC; CDR3 protein: CASSARTSYNEQFF
D gene: NA; V gene: TRBV30; J gene: TRBJ2-2; clone size: NA; CDR3 DNA: TGTGCCTGGAAGGGAGCCGCCGGGGAGCTGTTTTTT; CDR3 protein: CAWKGAAGELFF
D gene: NA; V gene: TRBV27; J gene: TRBJ1-2; clone size: NA; CDR3 DNA: TGTGCCAGCAGACCACTGGGGGGCTATGGCTACACCTTC; CDR3 protein: CASRPLGGYGYTF
D gene: TRBD1; V gene: TRBV30; J gene: TRBJ1-2; clone size: NA; CDR3 DNA: TGTGCCTGGAGTAGAAACACAGGGGTCTATGGCTACACCTTC; CDR3 protein: CAWSRNTGVYGYTF
D gene: NA; V gene: TRBV28; J gene: TRBJ2-7; clone size: NA; CDR3 DNA: TGTGCCAGCAGTTATTCGGACCACGAGCAGTACTTC; CDR3 protein: CASSYSDHEQYF
D gene: NA; V gene: TRBV2; J gene: TRBJ2-3; clone size: NA; CDR3 DNA: TGTGCCAGCAGTGAAGCGGGTTGGGATACGCAGTATTTT; CDR3 protein: CASSEAGWDTQYF
D gene: TRBD2; V gene: TRBV7-6; J gene: TRBJ2-3; clone size: NA; CDR3 DNA: TGTGCCAGCAGCTTACGGGAGGGGTCAGATACGCAGTATTTT; CDR3 protein: CASSLREGSDTQYF
D gene: NA; V gene: TRBV5-4; J gene: TRBJ2-2; clone size: NA; CDR3 DNA: TGTGCCAGCAGCTTAGGAGGACCCACCGGGGAGCTGTTTTTT; CDR3 protein: CASSLGGPTGELFF
D gene: NA; V gene: TRBV29-1; J gene: TRBJ1-1; clone size: NA; CDR3 DNA: TGCAGCCCTACATACCCGGCAAGCGCTGAAGCTTTCTTT; CDR3 protein: CSPTYPASAEAFF
D gene: NA; V gene: TRBV25-1; J gene: TRBJ2-1; clone size: NA; CDR3 DNA: TGTGCCAGCAGCGAGCAACACGGACTGCCCTACAATGAGCAGTTCTTC; CDR3 protein: CASSEQHGLPYNEQFF
D gene: NA; V gene: TRBV5-1; J gene: TRBJ2-1; clone size: few; CDR3 DNA: TGCGCCAGCGGGAATGGAAACAATGAGCAGTTCTTC; CDR3 protein: CASGNGNNEQFF
D gene: NA; V gene: TRBV28; J gene: TRBJ1-5; clone size: NA; CDR3 DNA: TGTGCCAGCAGCCCGGGCAGGAGGAGCAATCAGCCCCAGCATTTT; CDR3 protein: CASSPGRRSNQPQHF
D gene: NA; V gene: TRBV12-5; J gene: TRBJ1-5; clone size: NA; CDR3 DNA: TGTGCTAGTGGTTTGAGTCAGGGTGGGTATCAGCCCCAGCATTTT; CDR3 protein: CASGLSQGGYQPQHF
D gene: NA; V gene: TRBV30; J gene: TRBJ1-1; clone size: NA; CDR3 DNA: TGTGCCTGGACAGGGAGGGGATACACTGAAGCTTTCTTT; CDR3 protein: CAWTGRGYTEAFF
D gene: NA; V gene: TRBV11-3; J gene: TRBJ1-1; clone size: NA; CDR3 DNA: TGTGCCAGCAGCTTCGCAGGGGAGAACACTGAAGCTTTCTTT; CDR3 protein: CASSFAGENTEAFF
D gene: NA; V gene: TRBV19; J gene: TRBJ1-5; clone size: NA; CDR3 DNA: TGTGCCAGTAGTATAGGTAGAACAGATCAGCCCCAGCATTTT; CDR3 protein: CASSIGRTDQPQHF
D gene: NA; V gene: TRBV23-1; J gene: TRBJ1-3; clone size: NA; CDR3 DNA: TGCGCCAGCAGTCGTCCCACAGGTGGTGGAAACACCATATATTTT; CDR3 protein: CASSRPTGGGNTIYF
D gene: TRBD2; V gene: TRBV15; J gene: TRBJ2-1; clone size: NA; CDR3 DNA: TGTGCCACCAGCAGAGTAAGCGGGAAGAACCACAATGAGCAGTTCTTC; CDR3 protein: CATSRVSGKNHNEQFF
D gene: NA; V gene: TRBV6-1; J gene: TRBJ2-1; clone size: NA; CDR3 DNA: TGTGCCAGCAGTACCGACTATAATGAGCAGTTCTTC; CDR3 protein: CASSTDYNEQFF
D gene: NA; V gene: TRBV5-6; J gene: TRBJ2-5; clone size: NA; CDR3 DNA: TGTGCCAGCAGCTTGGAGGAGAGAGGGACCCAGTACTTC; CDR3 protein: CASSLEERGTQYF
D gene: NA; V gene: TRBV29-1; J gene: TRBJ1-1; clone size: NA; CDR3 DNA: TGCAGCGTTGAAAAGACTGAGAACACTGAAGCTTTCTTT; CDR3 protein: CSVEKTENTEAFF
D gene: TRBD1; V gene: TRBV7-2; J gene: TRBJ1-2; clone size: NA; CDR3 DNA: TGTGCCAGCAGCAAGGTGGACAGGGGTCAGTCCTACACCTTC; CDR3 protein: CASSKVDRGQSYTF
D gene: NA; V gene: TRBV5-1; J gene: TRBJ1-1; clone size: NA; CDR3 DNA: TGCGCCAGCAGCTTGGTCGGGGAAACTAACACTGAAGCTTTCTTT; CDR3 protein: CASSLVGETNTEAFF
D gene: NA; V gene: TRBV29-1; J gene: TRBJ1-2; clone size: NA; CDR3 DNA: TGCAGCGTTGAAGAAAGAGGGACACACTATGGCTACACCTTC; CDR3 protein: CSVEERGTHYGYTF
D gene: NA; V gene: TRBV28; J gene: TRBJ2-2; clone size: NA; CDR3 DNA: TGTGCCAGCAGCCCCCGGGACAAGGTTTACACCGGGGAGCTGTTTTTT; CDR3 protein: CASSPRDKVYTGELFF
D gene: TRBD2; V gene: TRBV28; J gene: TRBJ2-7; clone size: NA; CDR3 DNA: TGTGCCAGCAGTGCCGGGACTAGCGGGAGGGCAGGCGAGCAGTACTTC; CDR3 protein: CASSAGTSGRAGEQYF
D gene: NA; V gene: TRBV5-1; J gene: TRBJ2-7; clone size: few; CDR3 DNA: TGCGCCAGCAGCTTGGGTGCCTACGAGCAGTACTTC; CDR3 protein: CASSLGAYEQYF
D gene: NA; V gene: TRBV2; J gene: TRBJ2-6; clone size: NA; CDR3 DNA: TGTGCCAGCAGAGGATTGGGGGGGGCCAACGTCCTGACTTTC; CDR3 protein: CASRGLGGANVLTF
D gene: TRBD1; V gene: TRBV7-9; J gene: TRBJ2-7; clone size: NA; CDR3 DNA: TGTGCCAGCAGCTTGAGCGGGACAGGGGTCTACGAGCAGTACTTC; CDR3 protein: CASSLSGTGVYEQYF
D gene: TRBD2; V gene: TRBV6-5; J gene: TRBJ2-1; clone size: NA; CDR3 DNA: TGTGCCAGCAGTTACTCCCTTTCTAGCGGGGGGAATGAGCAGTTCTTC; CDR3 protein: CASSYSLSSGGNEQFF
D gene: NA; V gene: TRBV14; J gene: TRBJ2-7; clone size: once; CDR3 DNA: TGTGCCAGCAGCCAAACGACAGATTACTACGAGCAGTACTTC; CDR3 protein: CASSQTTDYYEQYF
D gene: TRBD2; V gene: TRBV4-2; J gene: TRBJ2-1; clone size: NA; CDR3 DNA: TGTGCCAGCAGCCAAGATCTAGCGGGGGCCCCCCCCTACAATGAGCAGTTCTTC; CDR3 protein: CASSQDLAGAPPYNEQFF
D gene: NA; V gene: TRBV30; J gene: TRBJ2-5; clone size: NA; CDR3 DNA: TGTGCCTGGGGTCCCCAGGTTGCGACCCAGTACTTC; CDR3 protein: CAWGPQVATQYF
D gene: NA; V gene: TRBV6-4; J gene: TRBJ2-3; clone size: NA; CDR3 DNA: TGTGCCAGCAGGCCGGGGGCAGACACAGATACGCAGTATTTT; CDR3 protein: CASRPGADTDTQYF
D gene: NA; V gene: TRBV11-2; J gene: TRBJ2-1; clone size: NA; CDR3 DNA: TGTGCCAGCAGTGAGGGATTCTTCGACAATGAGCAGTTCTTC; CDR3 protein: CASSEGFFDNEQFF
D gene: TRBD2; V gene: TRBV28; J gene: TRBJ2-1; clone size: few; CDR3 DNA: TGTGCCAGCAGTTTCCGGTTAGCGGGGGGGAATGAGCAGTTCTTC; CDR3 protein: CASSFRLAGGNEQFF
D gene: NA; V gene: TRBV6-1; J gene: TRBJ2-5; clone size: NA; CDR3 DNA: TGTGCCAGCAGTGAATGGGGGAGGTCCACGGAGACCCAGTACTTC; CDR3 protein: CASSEWGRSTETQYF
D gene: NA; V gene: TRBV7-9; J gene: TRBJ2-3; clone size: NA; CDR3 DNA: TGTGCCAGCAGCTTATCCCGGGGCCATAACACAGATACGCAGTATTTT; CDR3 protein: CASSLSRGHNTDTQYF
D gene: TRBD1; V gene: TRBV9; J gene: TRBJ2-7; clone size: NA; CDR3 DNA: TGTGCCAGCAGCGACCCCGGGACAGGGGCGGACGAGCAGTACTTC; CDR3 protein: CASSDPGTGADEQYF
D gene: TRBD2; V gene: TRBV4-3; J gene: TRBJ2-1; clone size: NA; CDR3 DNA: TGCGCCAGCAGCCAAGATTCCGGGACTTCGAGCGGGAAGCAGTTCTTC; CDR3 protein: CASSQDSGTSSGKQFF